Below, 26 T cell receptor beta chains from the same sample are listed, as sequenced in a study of molecular identifiers for immune sequencing clone quantification. TCRdb re-derived calls from the PCR reads in MiXCR, one entry per CDR3 protein. This table has 40,000 to 65,000 distinct CDR3 sequences, about a third appearing once. The sequenced material came from naive CD8+ T cells from blood, with Jurkat cell RNA spiked in. Documented subset: FACS-sorted CD8+CD4-CCR7+CD45RA+ naive T cells. These receptors were taken from a human donor in good health. Some libraries in this study had Jurkat cell RNA spiked in.

V is TRBV14 and J is TRBJ2-3; D is undetermined. V lost 5 bases and J lost 9, with 12 bases in between. This CDR3 comprises 12 residues. Germline loops: CDR1 SGHDN, CDR2 FVKESK. CDR3 amino acids: CASSNSLRTQYF. In DNA, the CDR3 is TGTGCCAGCAGCAATTCTTTACGAACGCAGTATTTT.

Comments on this clonotype: This may be a read error, as it is one base from a much larger clone. The chain has TRBV20-1 and TRBJ2-3; 10 nucleotides line up with TRBD2. CDR3 length: 18 amino acids. Germline-derived CDR1 and CDR2 are DFQATT and SNEGSKA (reference sequence). Here the CDR3 DNA reads TGCAGAGCCTCACTCACAGTTACTAGCGGGGCTAGCACAGATACGCAGTATTTT. Its protein is CRASLTVTSGASTDTQYF.

The V and J genes are TRBV20-1 and TRBJ1-1; D call uncertain. The CDR3 runs to 15 residues. The V gene's germline CDR1 is DFQATT and CDR2 SNEGSKA (reference sequence). Trimming shortened V by 6 bases and J by 5 bases, and 22 bases separated the two germline ends. The CDR3 DNA reads TGCAGTGCCCCATTCGTGAGGGTGAGGAGGACTGAAGCTTTCTTT. Encoded protein: CSAPFVRVRRTEAFF.

This clonotype was detected many times. This chain links TRBV28 with TRBJ1-4; TRBD1 might be the D (5 bases). Looked up from germline, CDR1 is MDHEN and CDR2 is SYDVKM. V shed 7 bases and J shed 2 bases, with 17 bases lying between them. The CDR3 contains 16 residues. The CDR3 DNA follows: TGTGCCAGCACAGGCTTATTTGGGGCTACTAATGAAAAACTGTTTTTT. It yields the protein CASTGLFGATNEKLFF.

In its sample, this clonotype was seen many times. The J gene is TRBJ2-1, the V gene TRBV7-9; no clear D. Between the trimmed V and J ends, which lost 1 base and 5 bases, there was a span of 12 bases. The CDR3 has 15 amino acids. The germline gives CDR1 SEHNR, CDR2 FQNEAQ (reference sequence). CDR3 protein: CASSLVGGRNNEQFF. CDR3 nucleotide sequence: TGTGCCAGCAGCTTAGTAGGCGGACGGAACAATGAGCAGTTCTTC. The entire variable domain, with the rest obtained from reference TRBV7-9 and TRBJ2-1, is as follows: DTGVSQNPRHKITKRGQNVTFRCDPISEHNRLYWYRQTLGQGPEFLTYFQNEAQLEKSRLLSDRFSAERPKGSFSTLEIQRTEQGDSAMYLCASSLVGGRNNEQFFGPGTRLTVL.

A remark on this clonotype: A much larger clone sits a single nucleotide away, making a read error possible. The V and J genes are TRBV9 and TRBJ1-1; maybe TRBD1 (6 bases). The CDR3 consists of 14 residues. The germline V gene has CDR1 SGDLS and CDR2 YYNGEE. The DNA for the CDR3 is TGTGCCGGCAGCGCAACAGGGTCGAGGACTGAAGCTTTCTTT. Translated, it gives CAGSATGSRTEAFF.

This clonotype showed up many times. CDR3 sequence: CATRPNRDVTQYF. The DNA of the CDR3 is TGTGCCACCAGGCCGAACAGGGATGTTACGCAGTATTTT. The chain combines TRBV24-1 with TRBJ2-3, with D perhaps TRBD1 (6 bases). The CDR3 is 13 amino acids. Germline CDR1 reads KGHDR; CDR2 reads SFDVKD. V lost 7 bases and J lost 8, with 15 bases in between.

There are many counts of this clonotype. The chain carries TRBV7-2 and TRBJ2-7; D gene unclear. Per germline, CDR1 SGHTA and CDR2 FQGNSA. CDR3 length: 13 amino acids. V was trimmed by 6 bases and J by 5 bases, leaving 14 bases between them. CDR3 DNA sequence: TGTGCCAGCAGGGCGTTAGGAGTGAACGAGCAGTACTTC. Encoded protein: CASRALGVNEQYF.

Comment on this clonotype: A much bigger clone sits one base away, suggesting this may be a read error. The conserved closing phenylalanine or tryptophan is absent in this CDR3, likely reflecting a read error. The J gene is TRBJ2-1, the V gene TRBV6-5; D remains unclear. Germline loops: CDR1 MNHEY, CDR2 SVGAGI. Between the trimmed V and J ends, which lost 7 bases and 4 bases, there was a span of 5 bases. The CDR3 spans 11 residues. CDR3 loop: CASTLYNEQFY. In nucleotides, the CDR3 is TGTGCCAGCACCCTTTACAATGAGCAGTTCTAC.

This clonotype was seen only a few times. The V gene is TRBV28, the J gene TRBJ2-3; 14 nucleotides match TRBD2. Germline V gene data show CDR1 as MDHEN and CDR2 as SYDVKM. CDR3 length equals 16 residues. Trimming took 2 bases from V and 5 from J; bases not matched to a gene: 3. CDR3 in DNA: TGTGCCAGCAGTTTAATGGGACTAGCGGGAGAAGATACGCAGTATTTT. This encodes CASSLMGLAGEDTQYF.

The chain is built from TRBV3-1 and TRBJ2-7; 9 bases fit TRBD1. This CDR3 region has 13 residues. With 7 bases clipped from V and 3 bases from J, the junction kept 4 bases outside the gene matches. Germline lookup yields CDR1 LGHDT and CDR2 YNNKEL (reference sequence). The CDR3 loop is CASTGTGHYEQYF. In DNA, the CDR3 is TGTGCCAGCACCGGGACAGGGCACTACGAGCAGTACTTC.

The chain links TRBV7-2 to TRBJ2-2; no firm D call. The CDR3 has 12 residues. V lost 5 bases and J lost 5, with 6 bases in between. Germline CDR1 SGHTA, CDR2 FQGNSA. The CDR3: CASSMKTGELFF. CDR3 DNA sequence: TGTGCCAGCAGCATGAAGACCGGGGAGCTGTTTTTT.

The chain couples TRBV27 to TRBJ2-7; TRBD2 might be the D (5 bases). The CDR3 has 14 residues. Germline V gives CDR1 MNHEY, CDR2 SMNVEV (reference sequence). The V and J ends lost 7 bases and 3 bases respectively, with 16 bases between them. The CDR3 DNA reads as TGTGCCAGCATGCAATCCGGTGGGAGCTACGAGCAGTACTTC. Protein: CASMQSGGSYEQYF.

This clonotype was recorded at least ten times. This chain joins TRBV7-8 and TRBJ2-1; the match to TRBD2 covers 11 bases. This CDR3 is built from 19 residues. J lost 6 bases, V lost 5 bases, and 18 bases had no gene match. Germline V gene sequence: CDR1 SGHVS, CDR2 FQNEAQ. The CDR3 loop reads CASSPARNPLAGVFNEQFF. CDR3 coding DNA: TGTGCCAGCAGCCCAGCCAGAAACCCACTAGCGGGAGTTTTCAATGAGCAGTTCTTC. Drawing the rest from reference TRBV7-8 and TRBJ2-1, the complete variable domain is GAGVSQSPRYKVAKRGQDVALRCDPISGHVSLFWYQQALGQGPEFLTYFQNEAQLDKSGLPSDRFFAERPEGSVSTLKIQRTQQEDSAVYLCASSPARNPLAGVFNEQFFGPGTRLTVL.

The table lists this clonotype with a count of one. A much larger clonotype is one base distant, so this may be a read error. The chain joins TRBV12-3 or TRBV12-4 to TRBJ1-4; D is undetermined. CDR3 length equals 16 residues. V was clipped by 4 bases and J by 5 bases, with 17 bases between them. The CDR3 sequence is CASSSVAGRVNEKLFF. In DNA form, the CDR3 reads TGTGCCAGCAGTTCCGTTGCGGGCCGGGTGAATGAAAAACTGTTTTTT.

This clonotype was detected only a few times. The genes are TRBV20-1 and TRBJ2-2, with 10 bases fitting TRBD2. J lost 5 bases, V lost 4 bases, and 7 bases had no gene match. The germline gives CDR1 DFQATT, CDR2 SNEGSKA (reference sequence). This CDR3 has 15 residues. CDR3: CSAIPSGSWTGELFF. The DNA of the CDR3 is TGCAGTGCTATCCCTAGCGGGAGTTGGACCGGGGAGCTGTTTTTT.

This clonotype was counted many times. The chain combines TRBV7-6 with TRBJ2-5, with no clear D. V was cut by 0 bases and J by 3 bases, with 11 bases left in between. The CDR3 length is 15 residues. CDR1 and CDR2 (germline): SGHVS, FNYEAQ. The CDR3 here is CASSLAISLEETQYF. The DNA for the CDR3 is TGTGCCAGCAGCTTAGCGATTAGCTTGGAAGAGACCCAGTACTTC.

A remark on this clonotype: At one end, the junction sequence differs from germline, possibly due to a read error. The J gene is TRBJ1-5, the V gene TRBV28; maybe TRBD1 (5 bases). The germline V gene encodes CDR1 MDHEN and CDR2 SYDVKM. The CDR3 extends over 13 amino acids. The CDR3 sequence: CDSSLLRDQPQHF. CDR3 in DNA: TGTGACAGCAGTTTGCTCAGGGACCAGCCCCAGCATTTT.

This clonotype occurred a few times. The rearrangement uses TRBV5-6 and TRBJ1-1, with 7 bases that match TRBD1. Germline CDR1 reads SGHDT; CDR2 reads YYEEEE. Trimming removed 2 bases from V and 3 bases from J; junction bases left unmatched: 4. This CDR3 has 14 amino acids. The CDR3: CASSFGTADTEAFF. The CDR3 region has the DNA TGTGCCAGCAGCTTCGGGACAGCCGACACTGAAGCTTTCTTT.

This clonotype showed up many times. The rearrangement links TRBV7-9 to TRBJ2-3; 16 nucleotides align to TRBD2. V shed 6 bases and J 2 bases; nucleotides not matched to a gene: 8. In germline, CDR1 is SEHNR, CDR2 FQNEAQ (reference sequence). CDR3 length: 18 residues. The CDR3 DNA reads as TGTGCCAGCAGGAAGCCGGGACTAGCGGGAGGGCCCACAGATACGCAGTATTTT. Protein product: CASRKPGLAGGPTDTQYF.

Comment on this clonotype: A much larger clone is a single base away; this may be a read error. V usage is TRBV7-2 and J usage is TRBJ2-7; 9 nucleotides agree with TRBD2. The V gene end was trimmed by 1 base and the J gene end by 4 bases; junction bases not matched to a gene: 5. The CDR3 totals 15 residues. Germline V gene data show CDR1 as SGHTA and CDR2 as FQGNSA. CDR3 region: CASSLVAGGGYEQYF. CDR3 DNA: TGTGCCAGCAGCTTAGTCGCGGGAGGGGGGTACGAGCAGTACTTC.

A note on this clonotype: One end of the junction varies from germline; a read error may be responsible. The chain has TRBV28 and TRBJ2-7; TRBD2 is a possible D gene (5 bases). Germline loops: CDR1 MDHEN, CDR2 SYDVKM. This CDR3 spans 13 amino acids. The CDR3 DNA reads as TGTGCCAGCAACCGGAGGTACGAAGACGAGCGGTACTTC. This sequence encodes CASNRRYEDERYF.

This clonotype has only a few counts. The rearrangement uses TRBV2 and TRBJ2-5; the D gene is possibly TRBD2 (6 bases). The CDR3 length is 16 residues. Germline CDR1 and CDR2: SNHLY and FYNNEI. Between the trimmed V and J ends, which lost 6 bases and 2 bases, there was a span of 19 bases. The DNA of the CDR3 is TGTGCCAGCAGCTACGACGGGGGTCTGGGTCAAGAGACCCAGTACTTC. This translates into CASSYDGGLGQETQYF.

This clonotype has just a few counts. This chain connects TRBV28 to TRBJ1-4; D remains ambiguous. CDR1 and CDR2 from the germline V gene are MDHEN and SYDVKM. V lost 5 bases to trimming and J lost 5 bases, with 12 bases between them. This CDR3 has 14 residues. As DNA, the CDR3 is TGTGCCAGCAGTGTCACAGAAACCAATGAAAAACTGTTTTTT. The encoded protein is CASSVTETNEKLFF. The full variable domain, rest sourced from reference TRBV28 and TRBJ1-4, is DVKVTQSSRYLVKRTGEKVFLECVQDMDHENMFWYRQDPGLGLRLIYFSYDVKMKEKGDIPEGYSVSREKKERFSLILESASTNQTSMYLCASSVTETNEKLFFGSGTQLSVL.

This clonotype came up many times. The rearrangement joins TRBV7-3 to TRBJ2-6; possibly TRBD1 for D (5 bases). The CDR3 covers 12 residues. Trimming shortened V by 7 bases and J by 4 bases, and 5 bases separated the two germline ends. Germline CDR1 and CDR2: SGHTA and FQGTGA. CDR3 in DNA: TGTGCCAGCACAGGGGGGGCCAACGTCCTGACTTTC. Amino acids: CASTGGANVLTF. The full variable domain, in which reference TRBV7-3 and TRBJ2-6 provide the parts outside the CDR3, is GAGVSQTPSNKVTEKGKYVELRCDPISGHTALYWYRQSLGQGPEFLIYFQGTGAADDSGLPNDRFFAVRPEGSVSTLKIQRTERGDSAVYLCASTGGANVLTFGAGSRLTVL.

In its sample, this clonotype ranks as medium-sized (0.01 to 0.1%). This sequence joins TRBV28 and TRBJ2-3; TRBD2 agrees at 8 bases. J was trimmed by 3 bases and V by 2 bases; bases with no gene match: 7. Per germline, CDR1 MDHEN and CDR2 SYDVKM. The CDR3 is made up of 16 amino acids. This CDR3 reads CASSLVLAGPTDTQYF. In nucleotides, the CDR3 is TGTGCCAGCAGTTTAGTGCTAGCGGGTCCGACAGATACGCAGTATTTT.